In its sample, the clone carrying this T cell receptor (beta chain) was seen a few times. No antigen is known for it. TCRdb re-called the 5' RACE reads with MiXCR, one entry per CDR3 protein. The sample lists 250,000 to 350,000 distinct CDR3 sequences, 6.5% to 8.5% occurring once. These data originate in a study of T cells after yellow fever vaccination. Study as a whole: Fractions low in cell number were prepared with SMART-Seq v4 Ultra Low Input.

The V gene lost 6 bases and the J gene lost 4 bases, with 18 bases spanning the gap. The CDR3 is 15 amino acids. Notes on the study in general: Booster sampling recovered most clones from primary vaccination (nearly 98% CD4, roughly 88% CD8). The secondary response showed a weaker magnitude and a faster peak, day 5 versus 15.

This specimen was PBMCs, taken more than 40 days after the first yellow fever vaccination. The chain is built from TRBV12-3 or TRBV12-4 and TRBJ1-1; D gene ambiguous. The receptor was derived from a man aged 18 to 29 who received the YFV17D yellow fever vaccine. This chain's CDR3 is CASSSPHLGSTEAFF. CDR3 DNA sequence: TGTGCCAGCAGCTCCCCACACCTAGGGAGCACTGAAGCTTTCTTT.